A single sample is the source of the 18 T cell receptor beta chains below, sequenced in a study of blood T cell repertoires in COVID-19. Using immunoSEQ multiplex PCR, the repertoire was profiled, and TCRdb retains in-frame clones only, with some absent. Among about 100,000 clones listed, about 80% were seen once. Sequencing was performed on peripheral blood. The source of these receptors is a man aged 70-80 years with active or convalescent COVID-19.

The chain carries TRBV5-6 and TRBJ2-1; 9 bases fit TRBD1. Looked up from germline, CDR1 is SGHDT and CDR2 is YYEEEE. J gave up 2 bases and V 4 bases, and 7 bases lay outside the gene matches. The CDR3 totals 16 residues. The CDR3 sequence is CASSRDRGVAYNEQFF. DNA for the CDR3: TGTGCCAGCAGCAGAGACAGGGGGGTTGCCTACAATGAGCAGTTCTTC.

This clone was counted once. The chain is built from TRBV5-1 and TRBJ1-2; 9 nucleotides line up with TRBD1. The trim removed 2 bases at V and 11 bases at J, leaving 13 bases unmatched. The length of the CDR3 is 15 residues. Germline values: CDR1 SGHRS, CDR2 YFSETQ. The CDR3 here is CASSLGQQGAMFYTF. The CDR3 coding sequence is TGCGCCAGCAGCTTAGGGCAACAGGGGGCTATGTTTTACACCTTC.

CDR3 amino acids: CASSLGGGGAHNEQFF. CDR3 nucleotide sequence: TGTGCCAGCAGCTTAGGAGGCGGGGGGGCACACAATGAGCAGTTCTTC. The chain recombines TRBV11-2 with TRBJ2-1; TRBD2 matches 9 bases. With V trimmed by 1 base and J by 5 bases, 6 bases remained unmatched. Germline lookup yields CDR1 SGHAT and CDR2 FQNNGV. The CDR3 contains 16 residues.

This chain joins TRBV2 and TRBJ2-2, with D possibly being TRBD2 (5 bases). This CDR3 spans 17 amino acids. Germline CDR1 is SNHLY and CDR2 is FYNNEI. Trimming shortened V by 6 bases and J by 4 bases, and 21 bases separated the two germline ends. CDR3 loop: CASSLPGSIRGTGELFF. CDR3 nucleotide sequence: TGTGCCAGCAGCCTCCCGGGAAGCATCCGCGGCACCGGGGAGCTGTTTTTT.

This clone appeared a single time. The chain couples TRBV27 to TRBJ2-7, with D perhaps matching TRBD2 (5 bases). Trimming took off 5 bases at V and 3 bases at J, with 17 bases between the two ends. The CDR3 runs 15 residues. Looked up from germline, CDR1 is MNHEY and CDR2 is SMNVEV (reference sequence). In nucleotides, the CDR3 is TGTGCCAGCAGTACCGGACGGGGTATAATCTACGAGCAGTACTTC. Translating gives CASSTGRGIIYEQYF.

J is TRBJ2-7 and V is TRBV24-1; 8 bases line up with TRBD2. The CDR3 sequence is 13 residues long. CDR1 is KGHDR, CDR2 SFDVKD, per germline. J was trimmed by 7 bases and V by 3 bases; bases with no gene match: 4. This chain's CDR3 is CATSDGLAGEQYF. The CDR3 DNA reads TGTGCCACCAGTGATGGACTAGCTGGGGAGCAGTACTTC.

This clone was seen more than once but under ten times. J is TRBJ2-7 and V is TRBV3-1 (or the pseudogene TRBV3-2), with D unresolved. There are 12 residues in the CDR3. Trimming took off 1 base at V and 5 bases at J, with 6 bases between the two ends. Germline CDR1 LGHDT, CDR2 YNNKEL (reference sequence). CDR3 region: CASSQVSNEQYF. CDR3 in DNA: TGTGCCAGCAGCCAAGTTAGTAACGAGCAGTACTTC.

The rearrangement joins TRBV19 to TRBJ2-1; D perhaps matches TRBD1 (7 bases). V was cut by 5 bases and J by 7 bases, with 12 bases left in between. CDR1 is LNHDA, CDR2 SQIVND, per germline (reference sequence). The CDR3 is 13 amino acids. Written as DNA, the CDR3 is TGTGCCAGTAGTGCGACAGGGAGGAATGAGCAGTTCTTC. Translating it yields CASSATGRNEQFF.

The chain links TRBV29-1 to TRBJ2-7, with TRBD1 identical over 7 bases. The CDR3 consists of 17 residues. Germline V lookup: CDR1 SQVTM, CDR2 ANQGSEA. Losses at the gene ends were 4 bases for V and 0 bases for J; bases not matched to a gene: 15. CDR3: CSVVATRTGRSSYEQYF. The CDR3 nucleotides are TGCAGCGTTGTGGCTACCCGGACAGGCCGCAGCTCCTACGAGCAGTACTTC.

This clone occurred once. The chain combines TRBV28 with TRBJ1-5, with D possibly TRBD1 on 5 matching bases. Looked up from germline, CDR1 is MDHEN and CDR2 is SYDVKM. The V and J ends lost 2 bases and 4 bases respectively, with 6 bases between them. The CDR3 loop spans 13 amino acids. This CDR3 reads CASSLQGNQPQHF. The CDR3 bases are TGTGCCAGCAGTTTACAGGGAAATCAGCCCCAGCATTTT. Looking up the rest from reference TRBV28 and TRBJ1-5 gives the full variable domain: DVKVTQSSRYLVKRTGEKVFLECVQDMDHENMFWYRQDPGLGLRLIYFSYDVKMKEKGDIPEGYSVSREKKERFSLILESASTNQTSMYLCASSLQGNQPQHFGDGTRLSIL.

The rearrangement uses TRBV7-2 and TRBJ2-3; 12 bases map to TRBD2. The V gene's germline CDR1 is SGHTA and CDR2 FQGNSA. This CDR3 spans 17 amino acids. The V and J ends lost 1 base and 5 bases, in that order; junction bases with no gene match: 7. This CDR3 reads CASSLVLAGGPEDTQYF. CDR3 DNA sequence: TGTGCCAGCAGCTTAGTTCTAGCGGGAGGGCCTGAAGATACGCAGTATTTT.

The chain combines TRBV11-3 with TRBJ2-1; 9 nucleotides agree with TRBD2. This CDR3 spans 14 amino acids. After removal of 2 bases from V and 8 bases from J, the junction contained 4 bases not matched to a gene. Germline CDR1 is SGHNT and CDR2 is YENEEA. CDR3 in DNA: TGTGCCAGCAGCTTAAGGGCGGGAGGGCATGAGCAGTTCTTC. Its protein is CASSLRAGGHEQFF.

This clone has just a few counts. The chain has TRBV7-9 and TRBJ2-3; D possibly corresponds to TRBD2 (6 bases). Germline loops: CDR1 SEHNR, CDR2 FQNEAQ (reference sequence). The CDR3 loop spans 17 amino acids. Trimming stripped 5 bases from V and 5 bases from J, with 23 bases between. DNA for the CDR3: TGTGCCAGCAGCCCCGGGGGATGGAGGCCCCGGGAAGATACGCAGTATTTT. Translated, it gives CASSPGGWRPREDTQYF.

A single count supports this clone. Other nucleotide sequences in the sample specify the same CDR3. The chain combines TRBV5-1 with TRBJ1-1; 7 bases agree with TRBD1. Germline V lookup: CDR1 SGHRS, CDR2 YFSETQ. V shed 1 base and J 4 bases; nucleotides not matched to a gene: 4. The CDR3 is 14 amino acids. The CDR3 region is CASSLRQGSTEAFF. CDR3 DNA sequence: TGCGCCAGCAGCTTGAGACAGGGTAGCACTGAAGCTTTCTTT.

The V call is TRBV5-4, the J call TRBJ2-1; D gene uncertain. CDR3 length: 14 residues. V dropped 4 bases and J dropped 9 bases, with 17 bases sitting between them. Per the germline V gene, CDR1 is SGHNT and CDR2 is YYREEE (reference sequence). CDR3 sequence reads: CASSPVMSPAEQFF. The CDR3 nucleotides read TGTGCCAGCAGCCCTGTTATGAGCCCCGCTGAGCAGTTCTTC.

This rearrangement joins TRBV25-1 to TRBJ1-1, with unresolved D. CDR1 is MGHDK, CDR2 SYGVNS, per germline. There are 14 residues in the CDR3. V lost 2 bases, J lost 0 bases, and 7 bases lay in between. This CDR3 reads CASSEVGVNTEAFF. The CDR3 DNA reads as TGTGCCAGCAGTGAAGTGGGCGTGAACACTGAAGCTTTCTTT.

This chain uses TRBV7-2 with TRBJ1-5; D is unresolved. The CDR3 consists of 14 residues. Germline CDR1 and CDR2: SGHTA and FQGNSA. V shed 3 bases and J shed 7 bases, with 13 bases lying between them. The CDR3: CASSLRWAEQPQHF. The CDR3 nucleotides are TGTGCCAGCAGCTTGCGCTGGGCCGAACAGCCCCAGCATTTT.

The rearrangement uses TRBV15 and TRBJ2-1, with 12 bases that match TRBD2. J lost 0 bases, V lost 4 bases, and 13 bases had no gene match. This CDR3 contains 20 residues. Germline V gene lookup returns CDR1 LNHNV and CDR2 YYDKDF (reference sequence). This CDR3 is CATSIKILAGGQSSYNEQFF. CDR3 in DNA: TGTGCCACCAGCATTAAGATACTAGCGGGAGGACAGAGCTCCTACAATGAGCAGTTCTTC.